The 9 T cell receptor beta chains given below trace back to one sample, sequenced in a study of blood T cell repertoires in COVID-19. The protocol was immunoSEQ multiplex PCR, while the TCRdb copy is restricted to in-frame clones and leaves out a portion. Among almost 500,000 clones, approximately 91% were seen once, and the ten largest hold 6.5% to 8.5%. The specimen was PBMCs or T cells enriched from blood (not recorded which). All receptors come from a woman aged 55-69 years who had recovered from COVID-19.

The CDR3, as DNA: TGTGCCAGCAGCCAAAGGACAGATTATAATGAAAAACTGTTTTTT. It specifies CASSQRTDYNEKLFF. The V call is TRBV3-1 (or the pseudogene TRBV3-2), the J call TRBJ1-4; D may be TRBD1 (6 bases). V was clipped by 2 bases and J by 4 bases, with 11 bases between them. The CDR3 is 15 amino acids. Germline lookup yields CDR1 LGHDT and CDR2 YNNKEL (reference sequence).

The chain combines TRBV19 with TRBJ2-3; D might be TRBD2 (6 bases). Germline loops: CDR1 LNHDA, CDR2 SQIVND (reference sequence). V lost 6 bases and J 4 bases, leaving 11 bases between the germline ends. The CDR3 runs to 13 residues. The CDR3 DNA reads as TGTGCCAGTAGGCTAGCTAGCGCAGATACGCAGTATTTT. Protein sequence: CASRLASADTQYF.

The chain employs TRBV27 and TRBJ1-4; TRBD1 might be the D (6 bases). V was clipped by 5 bases and J by 4 bases, with 8 bases between them. The CDR3 length is 13 residues. Per the germline V gene, CDR1 is MNHEY and CDR2 is SMNVEV (reference sequence). This CDR3 is CASSGQINEKLFF. The CDR3 bases are TGTGCCAGCAGTGGACAGATTAATGAAAAACTGTTTTTT.

A note on this clone: The same CDR3 can be traced to other DNA sequences in this sample. The chain is built from TRBV7-2 and TRBJ2-2; 10 bases are a match to TRBD1. Trimming took 5 bases from V and 4 from J; bases not matched to a gene: 4. The CDR3 covers 15 residues. CDR1 and CDR2 (germline): SGHTA, FQGNSA. CDR3 amino acids: CASSPRDRGTGELFF. The CDR3 bases are TGTGCCAGCAGCCCGCGGGACAGGGGCACCGGGGAGCTGTTTTTT. Together with reference TRBV7-2 and TRBJ2-2, the CDR3 gives the full variable domain: GAGVSQSPSNKVTEKGKDVELRCDPISGHTALYWYRQSLGQGLEFLIYFQGNSAPDKSGLPSDRFSAERTGGSVSTLTIQRTQQEDSAVYLCASSPRDRGTGELFFGEGSRLTVL.

The chain is built from TRBV14 and TRBJ1-5; tentatively, D is TRBD1 (5 bases). The CDR3 contains 18 residues. Trimming left V 2 bases short and J 3 bases short, with 20 bases between. The germline V gene encodes CDR1 SGHDN and CDR2 FVKESK. As DNA, the CDR3 is TGTGCCAGCAGCCAAAGGGTGGTAGGTAGGGGCACCAATCAGCCCCAGCATTTT. Its protein product is CASSQRVVGRGTNQPQHF.

This sequence joins TRBV19 and TRBJ1-1; the D is unclear. CDR3 size: 15 residues. V lost 6 bases and J lost 5, with 19 bases in between. Germline V lookup: CDR1 LNHDA, CDR2 SQIVND (reference sequence). In nucleotides, the CDR3 is TGTGCCAGTAGGAAAGACCGTGACATTGGGACTGAAGCTTTCTTT. It encodes CASRKDRDIGTEAFF.

This chain links TRBV7-2 with TRBJ1-6; TRBD1 might be the D (6 bases). The CDR3 has 14 amino acids. Germline V gene data show CDR1 as SGHTA and CDR2 as FQGNSA. V lost 1 base and J lost 10, with 11 bases in between. CDR3 amino acids: CASSLGDTLSPLHF. Here the CDR3 DNA reads TGTGCCAGCAGCTTAGGGGACACCCTATCACCCCTCCACTTT.

V usage is TRBV3-1 (or the pseudogene TRBV3-2) and J usage is TRBJ2-1, with TRBD1 identical over 8 bases. The V gene end was trimmed by 4 bases and the J gene end by 3 bases; junction bases not matched to a gene: 8. Germline V lookup: CDR1 LGHDT, CDR2 YNNKEL (reference sequence). The CDR3 runs 16 residues. CDR3: CASSPADRDLYNEQFF. CDR3 DNA sequence: TGTGCCAGCAGCCCTGCGGACAGGGACCTCTACAATGAGCAGTTCTTC.

The genes are TRBV25-1 and TRBJ1-2; 9 positions match TRBD1. J was trimmed by 8 bases and V by 4 bases; bases with no gene match: 11. Germline CDR1 is MGHDK and CDR2 is SYGVNS. The length of the CDR3 is 15 residues. The CDR3 bases are TGTGCCAGCAGTGGCGCCGGGACAGGGTGGCGGGGCTACACCTTC. It translates to CASSGAGTGWRGYTF.